Below, 11 T cell receptor beta chains from the same sample are listed, as sequenced in a study of blood T cell repertoires in COVID-19. Data came from immunoSEQ multiplex PCR; TCRdb stores just in-frame clones and leaves some out. Here the sample spans approximately 150,000 clones, 80% to 90% being singletons. Sequencing was performed on peripheral blood. These receptors were obtained from a young man with COVID-19, enrolled during active disease.

The V call is TRBV6-5, the J call TRBJ2-1, with D perhaps TRBD2 (7 bases). CDR1 MNHEY and CDR2 SVGAGI come from the germline V gene. This CDR3 has 12 residues. V was trimmed by 8 bases and J by 8 bases, leaving 13 bases between them. CDR3 in amino acids: CASRGAGDEQFF. The CDR3 DNA sequence: TGTGCCAGCCGGGGGGCCGGGGATGAGCAGTTCTTC.

This sequence joins TRBV29-1 and TRBJ2-7, with D uncertain. The CDR3 runs 14 residues. With 1 base removed from V and 0 bases from J, the gap between germline ends came to 10 bases. The germline gives CDR1 SQVTM, CDR2 ANQGSEA. CDR3 DNA: TGCAGCGTTGAAGGTATCGGGTCCTCCTACGAGCAGTACTTC. Protein: CSVEGIGSSYEQYF.

The rearrangement joins TRBV27 to TRBJ2-4; 7 bases agree with TRBD1. The germline V gene encodes CDR1 MNHEY and CDR2 SMNVEV (reference sequence). The CDR3 extends over 13 amino acids. The V and J ends lost 6 bases and 8 bases, in that order; junction bases with no gene match: 7. CDR3 amino acids: CASSPGTVDIQYF. In DNA, the CDR3 is TGTGCCAGCAGCCCCGGGACAGTAGACATTCAGTACTTC.

The V and J genes are TRBV28 and TRBJ1-5, with 10 positions matching TRBD1. Per germline, CDR1 MDHEN and CDR2 SYDVKM. The junction had 2 bases not matched to a gene; V was cut back by 4 bases and J by 2 bases. There are 15 residues in the CDR3. CDR3 sequence reads: CASSWDRGGNQPQHF. CDR3 bases: TGTGCCAGCAGTTGGGACAGGGGTGGCAATCAGCCCCAGCATTTT.

The chain is built from TRBV4-3 and TRBJ2-3; 9 nucleotides align to TRBD2. Germline assignment: CDR1 LGHNA and CDR2 YSLEER. V lost 7 bases, J lost 3 bases, and 8 bases stayed unmatched. This CDR3 contains 15 residues. Here the CDR3 DNA reads TGCGCCAGCACCTCCCTAGCGGGGACGACAGATACGCAGTATTTT. Translating it yields CASTSLAGTTDTQYF.

The V call is TRBV5-1, the J call TRBJ1-4, with D hard to call. The V end was cut by 0 bases, the J end by 1 base, with 4 bases between. This CDR3 has 14 residues. Germline assignment: CDR1 SGHRS and CDR2 YFSETQ. This chain's CDR3 is CASSLGQTNEKLFF. As DNA, the CDR3 is TGCGCCAGCAGCTTGGGACAAACTAATGAAAAACTGTTTTTT. The whole variable domain, remainder taken from reference TRBV5-1 and TRBJ1-4, is KAGVTQTPRYLIKTRGQQVTLSCSPISGHRSVSWYQQTPGQGLQFLFEYFSETQRNKGNFPGRFSGRQFSNSRSEMNVSTLELGDSALYLCASSLGQTNEKLFFGSGTQLSVL.

V usage is TRBV30 and J usage is TRBJ1-1; D possibly corresponds to TRBD1 (5 bases). V lost 0 bases and J lost 8, with 16 bases in between. CDR3 size: 14 residues. Germline loops: CDR1 GTSNPN, CDR2 SVGIG (reference sequence). This CDR3 is CAWSVGGVGSEAFF. CDR3 coding DNA: TGTGCCTGGAGTGTCGGAGGGGTTGGGTCGGAAGCTTTCTTT. The full variable domain, with the rest looked up from reference TRBV30 and TRBJ1-1, is SQTIHQWPATLVQPVGSPLSLECTVEGTSNPNLYWYRQAAGRGLQLLFYSVGIGQISSEVPQNLSASRPQDRQFILSSKKLLLSDSGFYLCAWSVGGVGSEAFFGQGTRLTVV.

The chain links TRBV5-1 to TRBJ2-2; 9 bases are shared with TRBD1. The CDR3 extends over 16 amino acids. Germline loops: CDR1 SGHRS, CDR2 YFSETQ. V was pared by 0 bases and J by 5 bases, with 5 bases of the junction left unmatched. The CDR3 nucleotides are TGCGCCAGCAGCTTGGGCCCGGGACAGGGAACCGGGGAGCTGTTTTTT. As protein: CASSLGPGQGTGELFF.

The chain is built from TRBV18 and TRBJ2-7, with D hard to call. Trimming removed 0 bases at V and 2 bases at J, with 11 bases between. The CDR3 loop spans 15 amino acids. Germline V gives CDR1 KGHSH, CDR2 LQKENI. Here the CDR3 DNA reads TGTGCCAGCTCACCACCAACGGTCCCCACCTACGAGCAGTACTTC. Its protein is CASSPPTVPTYEQYF.

The rearrangement joins TRBV18 to TRBJ2-7; no firm D call. The CDR3 covers 12 residues. Deletions cut 3 bases from V and 5 bases from J, with 8 bases between. The V gene's germline CDR1 is KGHSH and CDR2 LQKENI. The CDR3 spells CASSPTIHEQYF. The CDR3 DNA reads TGTGCCAGCTCACCGACAATCCACGAGCAGTACTTC.

The rearrangement links TRBV7-2 to TRBJ2-7, with TRBD1 identical over 11 bases. The CDR3 loop spans 15 amino acids. J was trimmed by 4 bases and V by 3 bases; bases with no gene match: 5. Germline CDR1 and CDR2: SGHTA and FQGNSA. CDR3 amino acids: CASSFRTGGQYEQYF. Written as DNA, the CDR3 is TGTGCCAGCAGCTTTAGGACAGGGGGCCAATACGAGCAGTACTTC.